The rows below give T cell receptor beta chains drawn from one sample of a study of shared clonotypes between healthy human individuals. Clones were read by immunoSEQ multiplex PCR, and TCRdb kept only the in-frame ones, dropping some. The sample has millions of clones; about 93% are singletons. The material sequenced was naive CD8+ T cells from PBMCs. These receptors were collected from a man between 18 and 29 years old in good health. Some clones in this sample may be carry-over from other donors' samples. The CDR3 runs from the conserved cysteine through the conserved F or W. The D gene is left open where the match is weak. Some rows have no size entry. The others give once, few or many, or a class for an expanded clone.

>NA|TRBD2|TRBV28|TRBJ2-3
CASSPMIPPSTSENTDTQYF
TGTGCCAGCAGCCCCATGATTCCCCCCTCGACTAGCGAAAACACAGATACGCAGTATTTT
>NA|NA|TRBV28|TRBJ1-2
CASSPSGGTYGYTF
TGTGCCAGCAGTCCGTCGGGAGGGACCTATGGCTACACCTTC
>NA|NA|TRBV30|TRBJ1-2
CAWNLPRAVGQGNYGYTF
TGTGCCTGGAATTTGCCACGGGCCGTTGGTCAGGGTAACTATGGCTACACCTTC
>NA|NA|TRBV5-4|TRBJ2-7
CASSLELAPYEQYF
TGTGCCAGCAGCTTGGAACTAGCACCCTACGAGCAGTACTTC
>NA|TRBD2|TRBV5-1|TRBJ2-1
CASSLVGGQYNEQFF
TGCGCCAGCAGCTTGGTGGGAGGGCAGTACAATGAGCAGTTCTTC
>NA|NA|TRBV4-1|TRBJ2-7
CASSHHGTKTYEQYF
TGCGCCAGCAGCCACCACGGGACAAAGACCTACGAGCAGTACTTC
>NA|TRBD2|TRBV9|TRBJ2-5
CASSVAGRGLETQYF
TGTGCCAGCAGCGTAGCCGGGAGGGGGTTGGAGACCCAGTACTTC
>NA|NA|TRBV4-1|TRBJ2-5
CASSQDRGVGSQETQYF
TGCGCCAGCAGCCAAGATCGGGGAGTGGGATCCCAAGAGACCCAGTACTTC
>NA|NA|TRBV25-1|TRBJ2-1
CASSLAESYGEQFF
TGTGCCAGCAGCTTAGCGGAGTCTTACGGTGAGCAGTTCTTC
>NA|NA|TRBV7-3|TRBJ2-3
CASSPVAGSPPDTQYF
TGTGCCAGCAGCCCAGTCGCGGGGAGTCCCCCAGATACGCAGTATTTT
>NA|TRBD1|TRBV18|TRBJ2-7
CASSPLLDRGAEQYF
TGTGCCAGCTCACCTCTTCTCGACAGGGGTGCCGAGCAGTACTTC
>NA|TRBD1|TRBV28|TRBJ2-1
CASRPTGIPYNEQFF
TGTGCCAGCAGGCCGACAGGGATTCCCTACAATGAGCAGTTCTTC
>NA|TRBD1|TRBV7-2|TRBJ1-1
CASSLFQGVNTEAFF
TGTGCCAGCAGCTTATTCCAGGGGGTGAACACTGAAGCTTTCTTT
>NA|NA|TRBV5-6|TRBJ2-6
CAGQFSGANVLTF
TGTGCCGGCCAGTTCTCTGGGGCCAACGTCCTGACTTTC
>NA|NA|TRBV6-4|TRBJ1-5
CASHRPGRTFYSNQPQHF
TGTGCCAGTCACCGACCGGGACGGACATTTTATAGCAATCAGCCCCAGCATTTT
>once|TRBD2|TRBV27|TRBJ2-1
CASSFRLAVVDEQFF
TGTGCCAGCAGTTTTCGACTAGCGGTTGTGGATGAGCAGTTCTTC
>once|TRBD2|TRBV4-2|TRBJ2-7
CASSQTSGSSYEQYF
TGTGCCAGCAGCCAAACTAGCGGGAGTTCGTACGAGCAGTACTTC
>NA|NA|TRBV7-9|TRBJ1-4
CASSGEKLFF
TGTGCCAGCAGCGGTGAAAAACTGTTTTTT
>NA|TRBD2|TRBV14|TRBJ2-7
CASSPGGGYEQYF
TGTGCCAGCAGCCCGGGGGGGGGCTACGAGCAGTACTTC
>NA|NA|TRBV5-1|TRBJ2-1
CASSFGSEQFF
TGCGCCAGCAGCTTTGGGTCGGAGCAGTTCTTC
>NA|TRBD2|TRBV27|TRBJ2-7
CASSLRQLAGAYEQYF
TGTGCCAGCAGTCTCCGCCAGCTAGCGGGAGCCTACGAGCAGTACTTC
>NA|NA|TRBV19|TRBJ2-2
CAIRTQNTGELFF
TGTGCCATCCGGACCCAGAACACCGGGGAGCTGTTTTTT
>NA|NA|TRBV27|TRBJ2-5
CASSLSRVETQYF
TGTGCCAGCAGTTTATCGAGGGTAGAGACCCAGTACTTC
>NA|TRBD2|TRBV4-3|TRBJ2-1
CASSRTSGRADEQFF
TGCGCCAGCAGCCGCACTAGCGGGAGGGCGGATGAGCAGTTCTTC
>NA|NA|TRBV9|TRBJ2-7
CASSRSPGAYEQYF
TGTGCCAGCAGCCGCAGTCCCGGGGCCTACGAGCAGTACTTC
>NA|TRBD2|TRBV9|TRBJ2-2
CASSKPGLAGVGTGELFF
TGTGCCAGCAGCAAACCGGGACTAGCGGGAGTAGGGACCGGGGAGCTGTTTTTT
>NA|NA|TRBV4-1|TRBJ2-5
CASSRDDGTWETQYF
TGCGCCAGCAGCCGGGACGACGGGACGTGGGAGACCCAGTACTTC